Detailed here is one T cell receptor (beta chain). This record comes from a study of CD8 T cells in Susac syndrome. 0.5 to 1 ug RNA was reverse transcribed with random hexamers. The TCR beta CDR3 was amplified by immunoSEQ multiplex PCR across 54 Vbeta, 13 Jbeta. TCRdb recomputed calls from the immunoSEQ multiplex PCR reads with MiXCR, one row per CDR3 protein. The sample has about 200,000 distinct CDR3 sequences, approximately 95% seen once. CDR3 length equals 14 residues. CDR1 is SGHNT, CDR2 YYREEE, per germline (reference sequence). The germline V and J ends were trimmed by 6 bases and 0 bases, with 12 bases remaining between them.

The sequence was collected from a human donor in good health. Sequenced sample: CD4+ T cells from PBMCs. The V gene is TRBV5-4, the J gene TRBJ1-1; no definite D call. CDR3 DNA sequence: TGTGCCAGCATCCCCAGAGGTTTGAACACTGAAGCTTTCTTT. Its protein is CASIPRGLNTEAFF.